This TCR beta chain was profiled in a study of blood T cell repertoires in COVID-19. On the study more broadly: Samples came from the United States, Italy and Spain, spanning acute and convalescent COVID-19. The analysed material was cDNA or gDNA that came from T cells, B-cell-depleted T cells, or PBMCs.

Authors' data handling: Using reference gene primer amplification, nucleated cell counts were estimated. TCRdb keeps only in-frame clones here, not all; method: immunoSEQ multiplex PCR. D and trimming were read from the DNA, whereas the V and J calls and clone size are those reported in that table. The sample comprises around 260,000 clones, about 90% of which are singletons, and approximately 2.3% rests with the top ten. This CDR3 has 17 amino acids. Per germline, CDR1 LGHNA and CDR2 YNFKEQ. V was clipped by 0 bases and J by 8 bases; unmatched bases: 8. The receptor's source is a woman aged 50 to 60 with acute or convalescent COVID-19. The rearrangement joins TRBV4-2 to TRBJ1-4; 11 bases agree with TRBD1. Sequencing was performed on peripheral blood. Here the CDR3 DNA reads TGTGCCAGCAGCCAAGACAGGGCGGGACAGGGGGGCGAAAAACTGTTTTTT. It specifies CASSQDRAGQGGEKLFF.